The rows below give T cell receptor beta chains drawn from one sample of a study of cytomegalovirus exposure and HLA in healthy donors. Sequencing was performed with immunoSEQ multiplex PCR; in TCRdb, only in-frame clones are kept and a portion is missing. The sample lists about 170,000 clones; roughly 80% were seen once. The sequenced sample was PBMCs. These receptors came from a woman younger than 35 in good health and CMV-seronegative. Each CDR3 is given with its conserved first and last residue. D genes are given only for firm matches. Clone size is stated in some rows and not others, as once, few, many or a class when expanded.

J | D | V | size | CDR3 | DNA
TRBJ2-7 | NA | TRBV28 | NA | CASSSRQLNFYEQYF | TGTGCCAGCAGTTCCCGACAGTTAAACTTTTACGAGCAGTACTTC
TRBJ2-3 | TRBD1 | TRBV9 | NA | CASSVGDRGTDTQYF | TGTGCCAGCAGCGTAGGGGACAGGGGAACAGATACGCAGTATTTT
TRBJ2-7 | NA | TRBV29-1 | NA | CSCSQGSYEQYF | TGCAGCTGCTCCCAGGGCTCCTACGAGCAGTACTTC
TRBJ1-2 | NA | TRBV7-3 | NA | CASSHSGPRGYTF | TGTGCCAGCAGCCATAGCGGACCCCGTGGTTACACCTTC
TRBJ2-2 | TRBD2 | TRBV4-2 | NA | CASSQEGWTSTANTGELFF | TGTGCCAGCAGCCAAGAAGGCTGGACTAGCACAGCGAACACCGGGGAGCTGTTTTTT
TRBJ2-1 | TRBD2 | TRBV13 | NA | CASSLGGLAGVLEQFF | TGTGCCAGCAGCTTAGGGGGACTAGCGGGAGTTCTTGAGCAGTTCTTC
TRBJ1-5 | NA | TRBV28 | NA | CASRDSVSNQPQHF | TGTGCCAGCCGGGACTCGGTTAGCAATCAGCCCCAGCATTTT
TRBJ1-5 | NA | TRBV6-1 | NA | CASEMPAGGQPQHF | TGTGCCAGCGAGATGCCCGCGGGGGGTCAGCCCCAGCATTTT
TRBJ2-1 | TRBD1 | TRBV9 | NA | CASSVWTGNDNEQFF | TGTGCCAGCAGCGTGTGGACAGGGAACGACAATGAGCAGTTCTTC
TRBJ1-1 | TRBD1 | TRBV6-5 | NA | CASTGQGTPEAFF | TGTGCCAGCACCGGACAGGGGACGCCTGAAGCTTTCTTT
TRBJ2-1 | NA | TRBV9 | NA | CASSAQPIQGEQFF | TGTGCCAGCAGCGCCCAGCCAATACAGGGCGAGCAGTTCTTC
TRBJ2-7 | NA | TRBV12-2 | NA | CASRLARRDSSYF | TGTGCAAGTCGCTTAGCTCGCCGGGACAGTTCGTACTTC
TRBJ2-1 | TRBD2 | TRBV5-1 | once | CASSLGVGTSFDEQFF | TGCGCCAGCAGCTTAGGGGTGGGGACTAGCTTCGATGAGCAGTTCTTC
TRBJ2-1 | NA | TRBV7-9 | NA | CASSRTDRREQFF | TGTGCCAGCAGTCGCACAGACAGGCGGGAGCAGTTCTTC
TRBJ1-5 | NA | TRBV6-5 | NA | CASSAQLVGQPQHF | TGTGCCAGCAGCGCACAGCTGGTGGGTCAGCCCCAGCATTTT
TRBJ2-3 | TRBD2 | TRBV2 | NA | CASSDSGRGADTQYF | TGTGCCAGCAGTGATAGCGGGAGGGGGGCAGATACGCAGTATTTT
TRBJ1-2 | NA | TRBV7-9 | NA | CASSFDITGLVLYGYTF | TGTGCCAGCAGCTTTGATATCACAGGCCTAGTACTTTATGGCTACACCTTC
TRBJ2-4 | TRBD2 | TRBV30 | NA | CAWSVGPGLGDSKNIQYF | TGTGCCTGGAGTGTCGGGCCGGGACTAGGGGATTCAAAAAACATTCAGTACTTC
TRBJ2-4 | TRBD1 | TRBV28 | NA | CASTESDRVGKNIQYF | TGTGCCAGCACCGAATCCGACAGGGTAGGCAAAAACATTCAGTACTTC
TRBJ2-7 | NA | TRBV11-3 | NA | CASSLRSGTYEQYF | TGTGCCAGCAGCTTACGCTCAGGTACCTACGAGCAGTACTTC